Shown below are 19 T cell receptor beta chains from a single sample sequenced in a study of shared clonotypes between healthy human individuals. Generated by immunoSEQ multiplex PCR, the TCRdb table keeps only in-frame clones and is missing some. The table has around 700,000 clones, 74% seen once. The sample taken for sequencing was memory CD4+ T cells sorted from blood. The subset: CD45RA-negative fraction. These receptors were obtained from a woman aged 30 to 39 in good health.

The chain uses TRBV4-1 and TRBJ1-5; TRBD1 is a possible D gene (5 bases). Germline V gene sequence: CDR1 MGHRA, CDR2 YSYEKL. V was clipped by 0 bases and J by 11 bases, with 17 bases between them. This CDR3 spans 15 amino acids. The DNA for the CDR3 is TGCGCCAGCAGCCAAGATCTAGACCCACGGGGGGCCCAGCATTTT. It is translated as CASSQDLDPRGAQHF.

The chain couples TRBV19 to TRBJ2-7; D is unresolved. The CDR3 consists of 14 residues. V was pared by 4 bases and J by 6 bases, with 16 bases between. From germline, CDR1 is LNHDA and CDR2 SQIVND (reference sequence). The CDR3 region has the DNA TGTGCCAGTAGTAACCGACCAGCCCCCCTCGAGCAGTACTTC. This codes for CASSNRPAPLEQYF. Combining the CDR3 with reference TRBV19 and TRBJ2-7 gives the whole variable domain DGGITQSPKYLFRKEGQNVTLSCEQNLNHDAMYWYRQDPGQGLRLIYYSQIVNDFQKGDIAEGYSVSREKKESFPLTVTSAQKNPTAFYLCASSNRPAPLEQYFGPGTRLTVT.

This rearrangement joins TRBV6-1 to TRBJ1-1; D unresolved. Germline values: CDR1 MNHNS, CDR2 SASEGT. The CDR3 runs 16 residues. Trimming shortened V by 3 bases and J by 1 base, and 15 bases separated the two germline ends. The CDR3 protein is CASSDPPGRRNTEAFF. The CDR3 nucleotides are TGTGCCAGCAGTGATCCCCCGGGCCGGCGGAACACTGAAGCTTTCTTT.

This clone was recorded only once. The chain employs TRBV10-2 and TRBJ2-5, with no clear D. Looked up from germline, CDR1 is WSHSY and CDR2 is SAAADI. Trimming cost V 1 base and J 4 bases, with 4 bases left between them. The CDR3 contains 12 residues. CDR3 bases: TGCGCCAGCAGTGAGTGGGGAGAGACCCAGTACTTC. Protein: CASSEWGETQYF.

This rearrangement joins TRBV6-1 to TRBJ1-5; no clear D gene. CDR1 is MNHNS and CDR2 is SASEGT in the germline V gene. This CDR3 is 15 amino acids long. Trimming left V 3 bases short and J 7 bases short, with 16 bases between. CDR3 in DNA: TGTGCCAGCAGTGACCACCGCCCCGTGGGCCAGCCCCAGCATTTT. This gives the protein CASSDHRPVGQPQHF.

The gene calls are TRBV7-9 and TRBJ2-7, with 8 bases fitting TRBD2. V dropped 5 bases and J dropped 2; count of bases not matched to a gene: 11. The CDR3 runs to 16 residues. Germline loops: CDR1 SEHNR, CDR2 FQNEAQ (reference sequence). This CDR3 reads CASSPGGVEGTYEQYF. DNA for the CDR3: TGTGCCAGCAGCCCCGGGGGGGTAGAAGGGACCTACGAGCAGTACTTC.

The chain combines TRBV27 with TRBJ2-7; perhaps D is TRBD1 or TRBD2 (6 bases each). This CDR3 comprises 15 residues. The germline V gene encodes CDR1 MNHEY and CDR2 SMNVEV (reference sequence). The V gene lost 6 bases and the J gene lost 3 bases, with 18 bases spanning the gap. The CDR3 loop is CASRGGVVQDYEQYF. Written as DNA, the CDR3 is TGTGCCAGCAGGGGGGGCGTCGTACAGGACTACGAGCAGTACTTC.

J is TRBJ2-2 and V is TRBV6-5; D is ambiguous. The V gene lost 5 bases and the J gene lost 9 bases, with 13 bases spanning the gap. The CDR3 is 13 residues long. In germline, CDR1 is MNHEY, CDR2 SVGAGI. CDR3 sequence (DNA): TGTGCCAGCAGTAGGACCTTGCCCCGGGAGCTGTTTTTT. Its protein product is CASSRTLPRELFF.

This clone was seen only a few times. This rearrangement joins TRBV5-1 to TRBJ2-7; D may be TRBD2 (6 bases). Trimming took 3 bases from V and 2 from J, leaving 9 bases between them. The V gene's germline CDR1 is SGHRS and CDR2 YFSETQ. This CDR3 has 13 amino acids. Written as DNA, the CDR3 is TGCGCCAGCAGCTGGGGGGTCACCTACGAGCAGTACTTC. Translated, it gives CASSWGVTYEQYF.

The V and J genes are TRBV7-6 and TRBJ2-7; TRBD2 aligns across 7 bases. This CDR3 contains 15 residues. The V and J ends lost 2 bases and 0 bases, in that order; junction bases with no gene match: 4. CDR1 is SGHVS and CDR2 is FNYEAQ in the germline V gene. CDR3 loop: CASSLSGTISYEQYF. As DNA, the CDR3 is TGTGCCAGCAGCTTATCCGGGACTATCTCCTACGAGCAGTACTTC.

The chain combines TRBV5-5 with TRBJ1-1; no clear D gene. This CDR3 has 14 amino acids. Trimming shortened V by 3 bases and J by 0 bases, and 9 bases separated the two germline ends. Germline V CDR1 and CDR2: SGHKS, YYEKEE (reference sequence). The CDR3 DNA reads TGTGCCAGCAGCTGGATGTCCGTGAACACTGAAGCTTTCTTT. Its protein is CASSWMSVNTEAFF.

This chain joins TRBV2 and TRBJ2-4; 14 nucleotides match TRBD2. The junction had 5 bases not matched to a gene; V was cut back by 3 bases and J by 1 base. Looked up from germline, CDR1 is SNHLY and CDR2 is FYNNEI. The CDR3 is 18 residues long. The CDR3 region has the DNA TGTGCCAGCAGTGAGAGGACTAGCGGGAGGATGGCCAAAAACATTCAGTACTTC. Translation: CASSERTSGRMAKNIQYF.

This rearrangement joins TRBV7-2 to TRBJ2-1, with 13 bases identical to TRBD2. This CDR3 is built from 19 residues. Looked up from germline, CDR1 is SGHTA and CDR2 is FQGNSA. Trimming cost V 1 base and J 11 bases; bases outside gene matches: 17. CDR3 sequence (DNA): TGTGCCAGCAGCTTAGTACTAGCGGGAGGGCCCGCGGAGTCGGACAAGCAGTTCTTC. Residues: CASSLVLAGGPAESDKQFF. Full variable domain (missing parts from reference TRBV7-2 and TRBJ2-1): GAGVSQSPSNKVTEKGKDVELRCDPISGHTALYWYRQSLGQGLEFLIYFQGNSAPDKSGLPSDRFSAERTGGSVSTLTIQRTQQEDSAVYLCASSLVLAGGPAESDKQFFGPGTRLTVL.

This chain connects TRBV2 to TRBJ1-1, with 8 bases aligning to TRBD1. CDR1 is SNHLY, CDR2 FYNNEI, per germline. CDR3 length equals 13 residues. The V gene end was trimmed by 4 bases and the J gene end by 7 bases; junction bases not matched to a gene: 5. CDR3 coding DNA: TGTGCCAGCAGTGTCGACAGGGGCATTGAAGCTTTCTTT. Its protein is CASSVDRGIEAFF.

This chain uses TRBV27 with TRBJ1-4; TRBD1 matches 8 bases. This CDR3 has 15 residues. Germline V gene data show CDR1 as MNHEY and CDR2 as SMNVEV (reference sequence). Losses at the gene ends were 6 bases for V and 4 bases for J; bases not matched to a gene: 7. Here the CDR3 reads CASSSGTGLNEKLFF. DNA of the CDR3: TGTGCCAGCAGCTCCGGGACAGGACTTAATGAAAAACTGTTTTTT. Based on the CDR3 plus reference TRBV27 and TRBJ1-4, the full variable domain is EAQVTQNPRYLITVTGKKLTVTCSQNMNHEYMSWYRQDPGLGLRQIYYSMNVEVTDKGDVPEGYKVSRKEKRNFPLILESPSPNQTSLYFCASSSGTGLNEKLFFGSGTQLSVL.

A single count supports this clone. This chain connects TRBV5-1 to TRBJ1-5; D may be TRBD1 (5 bases). Trimming stripped 0 bases from V and 3 bases from J, with 10 bases between. This CDR3 spans 15 amino acids. CDR1 and CDR2 from the germline V gene are SGHRS and YFSETQ. The DNA for the CDR3 is TGCGCCAGCAGCTTGGAGGGGCTCTACAATCAGCCCCAGCATTTT. This translates into CASSLEGLYNQPQHF.

The chain recombines TRBV19 with TRBJ1-1; unclear D gene. There are 14 residues in the CDR3. Trimming removed 10 bases from V and 2 bases from J, with 17 bases in between. Germline assignment: CDR1 LNHDA and CDR2 SQIVND (reference sequence). The CDR3 nucleotides are TGTGCCACCGCTTCGAGGGTCCTTAACACTGAAGCTTTCTTT. This encodes CATASRVLNTEAFF.

The V gene is TRBV15, the J gene TRBJ2-5; perhaps TRBD1 as D (5 bases). The CDR3 sequence is 15 residues long. The germline V gene encodes CDR1 LNHNV and CDR2 YYDKDF (reference sequence). V lost 11 bases, J lost 2 bases, and 21 bases lay in between. CDR3 sequence reads: CAADRCGRQQETQYF. The CDR3 nucleotides are TGTGCCGCCGACCGTTGTGGAAGACAGCAAGAGACCCAGTACTTC.

The rearrangement uses TRBV15 and TRBJ1-4; 11 nucleotides match TRBD1. Germline CDR1 and CDR2: LNHNV and YYDKDF (reference sequence). This CDR3 is built from 14 residues. The V and J ends lost 5 bases and 8 bases, in that order; junction bases with no gene match: 4. The CDR3 spells CATSFWDRGEKLFF. The DNA of the CDR3 is TGTGCCACCAGCTTCTGGGACAGGGGGGAAAAACTGTTTTTT.